This TCR beta chain comes out of a study of blood T cell repertoires in COVID-19. Study context: Sources were T cells, B-cell-depleted T cells, or PBMCs; the material itself was cDNA or gDNA.

Original analysis: For nucleated cells, counts were estimated from reference gene primer amplification. TCRdb keeps only in-frame clones here, not all; method: immunoSEQ multiplex PCR. V, J and clone size reflect that table, while D and trimming were determined from the DNA. The sample records fewer than 500,000 clones, around nine tenths being singletons. CDR1 is MDHEN, CDR2 SYDVKM, per germline. J was trimmed by 0 bases and V by 5 bases; bases with no gene match: 4. The CDR3 runs 15 residues. The source is a woman in her thirties with acute or convalescent COVID-19. Sample: peripheral blood. This chain connects TRBV28 to TRBJ1-3, with 7 nucleotides matching TRBD1. The DNA of the CDR3 is TGTGCCAGCAGTCCCGGGACAGCCTCTGGAAACACCATATATTTT. Its translation is CASSPGTASGNTIYF.